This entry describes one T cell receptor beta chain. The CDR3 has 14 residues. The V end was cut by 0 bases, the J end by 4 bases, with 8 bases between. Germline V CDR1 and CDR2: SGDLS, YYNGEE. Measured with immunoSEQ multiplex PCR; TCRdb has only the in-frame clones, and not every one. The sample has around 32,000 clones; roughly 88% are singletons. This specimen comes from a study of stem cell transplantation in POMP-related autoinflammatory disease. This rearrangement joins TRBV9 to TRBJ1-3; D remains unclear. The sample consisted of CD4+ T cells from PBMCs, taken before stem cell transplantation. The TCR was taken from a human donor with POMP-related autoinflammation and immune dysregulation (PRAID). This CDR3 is CASSVGSSGNTIYF. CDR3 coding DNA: TGTGCCAGCAGCGTAGGATCATCAGGAAACACCATATATTTT.